What follows are 21 T cell receptor beta chains derived from one specimen sequenced in a study of shared clonotypes between healthy human individuals. Sequencing was performed with immunoSEQ multiplex PCR; in TCRdb, only in-frame clones are kept and a portion is missing. The table has roughly 520,000 clones, around 95% seen once. Specimen: naive CD4+ T cells sorted from blood. Subset defined: CD45RA+ positively selected. All receptors come from a woman in her twenties or thirties in good health.

The V call is TRBV27, the J call TRBJ1-6, with D perhaps TRBD1 (6 bases). CDR3 length equals 15 residues. Trimming took 4 bases from V and 5 from J, leaving 12 bases between them. The germline gives CDR1 MNHEY, CDR2 SMNVEV (reference sequence). CDR3 in amino acids: CASSSYKGDNSPLHF. The CDR3 DNA reads TGTGCCAGCAGTTCCTACAAGGGGGATAATTCACCCCTCCACTTT.

The V and J genes are TRBV7-2 and TRBJ2-1, with D perhaps matching TRBD1 or TRBD2 (5 bases each). V lost 5 bases to trimming and J lost 4 bases, with 12 bases between them. The germline gives CDR1 SGHTA, CDR2 FQGNSA. This CDR3 contains 14 residues. CDR3 bases: TGTGCCAGCAGCACGCGAGGGGTATACAATGAGCAGTTCTTC. It yields the protein CASSTRGVYNEQFF.

The chain has TRBV9 and TRBJ1-1; 11 bases line up with TRBD1. In germline, CDR1 is SGDLS, CDR2 YYNGEE. After removal of 0 bases from V and 4 bases from J, the junction contained 5 bases not matched to a gene. CDR3 length: 16 amino acids. In nucleotides, the CDR3 is TGTGCCAGCAGCGTAGTGTTGGGACAGGGGGGCACTGAAGCTTTCTTT. Its protein is CASSVVLGQGGTEAFF.

V usage is TRBV27 and J usage is TRBJ1-6; 7 bases align to TRBD1. Germline values: CDR1 MNHEY, CDR2 SMNVEV (reference sequence). The ends lost 5 bases at V and 6 bases at J; junction bases unmatched: 10. The CDR3 runs 16 residues. The CDR3: CASSLRQGRFNSPLHF. The DNA for the CDR3 is TGTGCCAGCAGTCTACGACAGGGCCGATTTAATTCACCCCTCCACTTT.

The V call is TRBV5-1, the J call TRBJ2-1; 8 bases are a match to TRBD2. CDR3 size: 19 residues. In germline, CDR1 is SGHRS, CDR2 YFSETQ. After removal of 2 bases from V and 5 bases from J, the junction contained 18 bases not matched to a gene. This chain's CDR3 is CASSLRSRASGLGDNEQFF. As DNA, the CDR3 is TGCGCCAGCAGCTTACGGTCGCGGGCTAGCGGGCTGGGAGACAATGAGCAGTTCTTC.

CDR3 in amino acids: CASSPDVNNEQFF. The CDR3 coding sequence is TGTGCCAGCAGTCCGGACGTTAACAATGAGCAGTTCTTC. The J gene is TRBJ2-1, the V gene TRBV2; D gene ambiguous. The CDR3 consists of 13 residues. Trimming pared 5 bases from V and 5 bases from J, leaving 10 bases between. Germline CDR1 is SNHLY and CDR2 is FYNNEI.

This rearrangement joins TRBV19 to TRBJ1-5, with D tentatively TRBD1 (6 bases). Trimming removed 4 bases from V and 5 bases from J, with 12 bases in between. The CDR3 runs to 14 residues. Germline CDR1 LNHDA, CDR2 SQIVND (reference sequence). CDR3 sequence: CASSTTGSYQPQHF. Here the CDR3 DNA reads TGTGCCAGTAGTACCACAGGGTCGTATCAGCCCCAGCATTTT. The whole variable domain, remainder taken from reference TRBV19 and TRBJ1-5, is DGGITQSPKYLFRKEGQNVTLSCEQNLNHDAMYWYRQDPGQGLRLIYYSQIVNDFQKGDIAEGYSVSREKKESFPLTVTSAQKNPTAFYLCASSTTGSYQPQHFGDGTRLSIL.

The V gene is TRBV10-3, the J gene TRBJ2-3; D is perhaps TRBD1 (5 bases). The V end was cut by 6 bases, the J end by 9 bases, with 16 bases between. Germline CDR1 reads ENHRY; CDR2 reads SYGVKD. CDR3 length equals 13 residues. CDR3: CAIRQTGQSTQYF. In DNA, the CDR3 is TGTGCCATCAGGCAAACAGGTCAATCGACGCAGTATTTT.

V usage is TRBV9 and J usage is TRBJ1-2, with D tentatively TRBD1 (5 bases). The ends were cut back, 4 bases at V and 7 bases at J, with 20 bases in the middle. CDR1 is SGDLS, CDR2 YYNGEE, per germline. This CDR3 is built from 15 residues. The CDR3 spells CASSPGQGVIGGYTF. CDR3 coding DNA: TGTGCCAGCAGCCCAGGTCAGGGAGTGATAGGTGGCTACACCTTC.

For this clone: Other DNA sequences in this sample translate to the same CDR3. The chain joins TRBV27 to TRBJ2-7; TRBD2 agrees at 9 bases. With 3 bases clipped from V and 2 bases from J, the junction kept 2 bases outside the gene matches. Germline assignment: CDR1 MNHEY and CDR2 SMNVEV (reference sequence). CDR3 length: 14 amino acids. DNA for the CDR3: TGTGCCAGCAGTTTGGTAGCGGGGGCCTACGAGCAGTACTTC. It yields the protein CASSLVAGAYEQYF.

V is TRBV7-9 and J is TRBJ2-2; D gene uncertain. Trimming took off 3 bases at V and 7 bases at J, with 12 bases between the two ends. CDR1 is SEHNR and CDR2 is FQNEAQ in the germline V gene (reference sequence). The CDR3 length is 14 residues. CDR3 protein: CASSFGLELGELFF. For the CDR3, the DNA is TGTGCCAGCAGCTTCGGCCTAGAGCTCGGGGAGCTGTTTTTT.

This clone was picked up one time. The chain combines TRBV6-5 with TRBJ2-1, with D possibly matching TRBD1 (8 bases). Looked up from germline, CDR1 is MNHEY and CDR2 is SVGAGI. This CDR3 comprises 15 residues. Trimming took off 2 bases at V and 8 bases at J, with 16 bases between the two ends. CDR3: CASSYIQGGFDEQFF. In DNA form, the CDR3 reads TGTGCCAGCAGTTACATACAGGGGGGGTTCGATGAGCAGTTCTTC.

The chain employs TRBV11-3 and TRBJ2-2; 7 bases are shared with TRBD2. The germline CDR1 and CDR2 sequences are SGHNT and YENEEA. The CDR3 is made up of 14 amino acids. The junction had 6 bases not matched to a gene; V was cut back by 5 bases and J by 6 bases. CDR3 amino acids: CASSRTSFPGELFF. The CDR3 DNA sequence: TGTGCCAGCAGCCGGACTAGTTTTCCCGGGGAGCTGTTTTTT. The variable domain in full, with the rest retrieved from reference TRBV11-3 and TRBJ2-2, is EAGVVQSPRYKIIEKKQPVAFWCNPISGHNTLYWYLQNLGQGPELLIRYENEEAVDDSQLPKDRFSAERLKGVDSTLKIQPAELGDSAVYLCASSRTSFPGELFFGEGSRLTVL.

The gene calls are TRBV5-1 and TRBJ2-3; 10 bases match TRBD2. This CDR3 has 17 amino acids. The germline V gene has CDR1 SGHRS and CDR2 YFSETQ. J lost 1 base, V lost 0 bases, and 5 bases had no gene match. CDR3 DNA: TGCGCCAGCAGCTTGGCCAGCGGGACTAGCGGCACAGATACGCAGTATTTT. Protein product: CASSLASGTSGTDTQYF.

A note on this clone: An end of the junction does not agree with germline; a read error may underlie this. The J gene is TRBJ1-2, the V gene TRBV28; 9 nucleotides align to TRBD1. The germline gives CDR1 MDHEN, CDR2 SYDVKM. The CDR3 is 14 residues long. The CDR3 DNA sequence: TGTGCCAGCAGTTTAGGGGACAGGGCTCATGGCTACGCCTTC. It is translated as CASSLGDRAHGYAF.

The rearrangement joins TRBV30 to TRBJ2-5; D gene uncertain. The CDR3 extends over 11 amino acids. Germline CDR1 reads GTSNPN; CDR2 reads SVGIG (reference sequence). The V end lost 0 bases, the J end lost 7 bases, and 6 bases lay between the germline ends. CDR3: CAWSVRVTQYF. CDR3 sequence (DNA): TGTGCCTGGAGTGTACGGGTGACCCAGTACTTC.

This sequence joins TRBV20-1 and TRBJ2-1; no clear D. V gave up 2 bases and J gave up 10 bases, with 6 bases separating them. This CDR3 contains 10 residues. CDR1 DFQATT and CDR2 SNEGSKA come from the germline V gene (reference sequence). CDR3 in amino acids: CSARPGEQFF. CDR3 in DNA: TGCAGTGCTAGACCAGGAGAGCAGTTCTTC.

This clone appeared once. This rearrangement joins TRBV6-4 to TRBJ1-2; D call uncertain. Germline CDR1 and CDR2: MRHNA and SNTAGT. The V gene lost 4 bases and the J gene lost 1 base, with 10 bases spanning the gap. This CDR3 comprises 14 residues. The CDR3 sequence is CASSADGSNYGYTF. In DNA, the CDR3 is TGTGCCAGCAGTGCTGACGGTAGTAACTATGGCTACACCTTC.

The V and J genes are TRBV4-1 and TRBJ2-7; D is perhaps TRBD1 or TRBD2 (5 bases each). Germline V gene data show CDR1 as MGHRA and CDR2 as YSYEKL. The CDR3 consists of 15 residues. The germline V and J ends were trimmed by 0 bases and 2 bases, with 11 bases remaining between them. The CDR3 protein is CASSQDARDPYEQYF. In DNA, the CDR3 is TGCGCCAGCAGCCAAGATGCCAGGGACCCCTACGAGCAGTACTTC.

The gene calls are TRBV6-5 and TRBJ1-3; D unclear. CDR3 length: 13 amino acids. The V gene's germline CDR1 is MNHEY and CDR2 SVGAGI. Trimming took off 4 bases at V and 9 bases at J, with 13 bases between the two ends. The CDR3 nucleotides read TGTGCCAGCAGTTCCCGATACGAGGGCACCATATATTTT. As protein: CASSSRYEGTIYF.

The chain is built from TRBV28 and TRBJ1-5; D is perhaps TRBD1 (6 bases). Germline V gene lookup returns CDR1 MDHEN and CDR2 SYDVKM. The ends were cut back, 11 bases at V and 0 bases at J, with 17 bases in the middle. CDR3 length: 15 residues. CDR3 amino acids: CAVLRDTYSNQPQHF. CDR3 sequence (DNA): TGTGCCGTCCTGCGGGACACATATAGCAATCAGCCCCAGCATTTT.